This T cell receptor (beta chain) was captured by sequencing in a study of T cells in Graves' hyperthyroidism and ophthalmopathy. The study's findings and limits: Model predictions of ophthalmopathy came a median around 6.5 months before onset.

This clonotype was detected many times. As yet, its antigen is unknown. TCR beta CDR3 sequences were amplified from RNA transcripts. HTBI primers were employed in a first-round RT-PCR of the TCR CDR3. MiXCR, applied by TCRdb to the multiplex PCR reads, yields one record per CDR3 protein. Found here are 500,000 to 800,000 distinct CDR3 sequences, about 45% of them singletons; the top ten hold roughly 6.5%. Looked up from germline, CDR1 is ENHRY and CDR2 is SYGVKD. CDR3 length: 16 amino acids. Trimming cost V 5 bases and J 0 bases, with 13 bases left between them. The sequence was collected from an adult man with Graves' disease, either hyperthyroidism or ophthalmopathy (not recorded which). Material: peripheral blood or thyroid tissue (not recorded which). This chain joins TRBV10-3 and TRBJ1-4; possibly TRBD1 for D (6 bases). The CDR3 is CAISMDSIATNEKLFF. CDR3 bases: TGTGCCATCAGTATGGACAGCATTGCAACTAATGAAAAACTGTTTTTT.